This TCR beta chain was sequenced during a study of blood T cell repertoires in COVID-19. About the research overall: PBMCs, B-cell-depleted T cells, or T cells provided the cDNA or gDNA that made up the material.

Here immunoSEQ multiplex PCR was the method, and the copy in TCRdb shows in-frame clones only, minus some. The table lists 350,000 to 450,000 clones, about 89% of them singletons, with over 0.7% in the top ten. This clone was seen at least ten times. Germline assignment: CDR1 SEHNR and CDR2 FQNEAQ (reference sequence). The CDR3 runs 17 residues. Unmatched junction bases numbered 12, after V lost 4 bases and J lost 3 bases. The sequence came from a middle-aged woman who had been exposed to COVID-19. Sequencing used PBMCs or T cells enriched from blood (not recorded which). This chain links TRBV7-9 with TRBJ1-2, with 9 positions matching TRBD1. The CDR3, as DNA: TGTGCCAGCAGCTCCTCAACCGACAGGGGGACTCACTATGGCTACACCTTC. Translation gives CASSSSTDRGTHYGYTF.